Each of the 26 T cell receptor beta chains below was sequenced from the same sample in a study of CD8+ T cells in alopecia areata. Once RNA had been extracted, it was reverse transcribed into cDNA to act as the sequencing template. Some clones are missing from TCRdb's copy, which holds only in-frame ones; the method was immunoSEQ multiplex PCR. The sample yields 140,000 to 150,000 clones, 75% to 90% seen once. The sequenced sample was CD8+ T cells sorted from blood, obtained at week 0. The receptors originated from a human donor with alopecia areata.

The V and J genes are TRBV27 and TRBJ1-2; TRBD1 might be the D (6 bases). The CDR3 is 15 amino acids. The V gene lost 0 bases and the J gene lost 4 bases, with 12 bases spanning the gap. Germline-derived CDR1 and CDR2 are MNHEY and SMNVEV (reference sequence). The CDR3 DNA reads TGTGCCAGCAGTTTATCTGGCGGGGGCTCCTATGGCTACACCTTC. It codes for CASSLSGGGSYGYTF.

The rearrangement uses TRBV5-4 and TRBJ2-3; D gene uncertain. V was cut by 0 bases and J by 1 base, with 15 bases left in between. CDR1 and CDR2 from the germline V gene are SGHNT and YYREEE (reference sequence). The CDR3 has 17 amino acids. CDR3 protein: CASSLELTGRGTDTQYF. CDR3 nucleotide sequence: TGTGCCAGCAGCTTGGAACTAACCGGACGAGGCACAGATACGCAGTATTTT. The full variable domain, completed using reference TRBV5-4 and TRBJ2-3, is ETGVTQSPTHLIKTRGQQVTLRCSSQSGHNTVSWYQQALGQGPQFIFQYYREEENGRGNFPPRFSGLQFPNYSSELNVNALELDDSALYLCASSLELTGRGTDTQYFGPGTRLTVL.

This sequence joins TRBV29-1 and TRBJ2-3; D ambiguous. The CDR3 totals 14 residues. Germline lookup yields CDR1 SQVTM and CDR2 ANQGSEA. The ends were cut back, 7 bases at V and 2 bases at J, with 16 bases in the middle. The CDR3 loop is CSAYLVIVTDTQYF. CDR3 nucleotides: TGCAGCGCCTATCTAGTAATCGTCACAGATACGCAGTATTTT.

This clone was counted a few times. V usage is TRBV29-1 and J usage is TRBJ2-6; D is uncertain. Deletions cut 0 bases from V and 0 bases from J, with 9 bases between. The CDR3 extends over 16 amino acids. Germline CDR1 and CDR2: SQVTM and ANQGSEA. The CDR3 loop is CSVEEWQSSGANVLTF. In DNA form, the CDR3 reads TGCAGCGTTGAAGAGTGGCAAAGCTCTGGGGCCAACGTCCTGACTTTC.

The rearrangement joins TRBV7-9 to TRBJ2-1; a possible D gene is TRBD1 (6 bases). CDR1 and CDR2 from the germline V gene are SEHNR and FQNEAQ (reference sequence). The CDR3 length is 12 residues. V lost 4 bases and J lost 8, with 9 bases in between. This CDR3 reads CASSSRTDEQFF. The CDR3 region has the DNA TGTGCCAGCAGCTCCAGGACAGATGAGCAGTTCTTC.

The chain recombines TRBV7-9 with TRBJ2-5; 11 bases align to TRBD2. J gave up 1 base and V 5 bases, and 6 bases lay outside the gene matches. CDR1 is SEHNR and CDR2 is FQNEAQ in the germline V gene (reference sequence). The CDR3 runs 16 residues. This chain's CDR3 is CASSQSGTSGQETQYF. The CDR3 DNA is TGTGCCAGCAGCCAATCAGGGACTAGCGGCCAAGAGACCCAGTACTTC.

The chain couples TRBV10-3 to TRBJ2-3; 10 positions match TRBD2. CDR3 size: 17 residues. With V trimmed by 3 bases and J by 5 bases, 11 bases remained unmatched. Germline V CDR1 and CDR2: ENHRY, SYGVKD. CDR3 residues: CAISELAGGRLKDTQYF. Written as DNA, the CDR3 is TGTGCCATCAGTGAATTAGCGGGAGGCCGCCTGAAAGATACGCAGTATTTT.

The gene calls are TRBV30 and TRBJ2-1, with 7 bases lining up with TRBD1. Germline V CDR1 and CDR2: GTSNPN, SVGIG (reference sequence). CDR3 size: 15 residues. Losses at the gene ends were 7 bases for V and 0 bases for J; bases not matched to a gene: 9. The CDR3 coding sequence is TGTGCCTTTCATCCGGGACAGAGCTCCTACAATGAGCAGTTCTTC. Translating it yields CAFHPGQSSYNEQFF.

The CDR3 protein is CATSSGTQTNTEAFF. CDR3 DNA: TGTGCCACCAGCAGTGGGACACAGACTAACACTGAAGCTTTCTTT. The V call is TRBV15, the J call TRBJ1-1, with TRBD1 as a possible D gene (6 bases). The CDR3 totals 15 residues. Trimming pared 3 bases from V and 2 bases from J, leaving 13 bases between. Per germline, CDR1 LNHNV and CDR2 YYDKDF (reference sequence).

This clone came up once. This chain joins TRBV19 and TRBJ1-1, with TRBD1 as a possible D gene (5 bases). This CDR3 is 15 amino acids long. The germline V gene has CDR1 LNHDA and CDR2 SQIVND (reference sequence). Trimming shortened V by 1 base and J by 0 bases, and 9 bases separated the two germline ends. CDR3 DNA sequence: TGTGCCAGTAGTATAGGGGGACCGCTGAACACTGAAGCTTTCTTT. It codes for CASSIGGPLNTEAFF.

This rearrangement joins TRBV7-9 to TRBJ2-7; D gene ambiguous. Trimming shortened V by 11 bases and J by 2 bases, and 10 bases separated the two germline ends. Germline V gene lookup returns CDR1 SEHNR and CDR2 FQNEAQ (reference sequence). The CDR3 extends over 11 amino acids. The DNA of the CDR3 is TGTGCCTGTGAAGATGCCTACGAGCAGTACTTC. It is translated as CACEDAYEQYF.

The DNA for the CDR3 is TGCGCCAGCAGTCAATCCAGACTCATTAGGTATTTT. Translating gives CASSQSRLIRYF. J is TRBJ2-3 and V is TRBV23-1, with D uncertain. TRBV23-1 is filed as an ORF, its function uncertain. CDR3 length equals 12 residues. Trimming cost V 0 bases and J 14 bases, with 12 bases left between them.

This rearrangement joins TRBV5-6 to TRBJ2-1; D might be TRBD1 (6 bases). Trimming pared 2 bases from V and 6 bases from J, leaving 12 bases between. In germline, CDR1 is SGHDT, CDR2 YYEEEE. There are 14 residues in the CDR3. The CDR3 reads CASSFRDNTNEQFF. In DNA form, the CDR3 reads TGTGCCAGCAGCTTTAGGGACAACACCAATGAGCAGTTCTTC.

This chain connects TRBV19 to TRBJ1-5; D is ambiguous. This CDR3 has 13 residues. With 7 bases removed from V and 2 bases from J, the gap between germline ends came to 9 bases. CDR1 and CDR2 (germline): LNHDA, SQIVND (reference sequence). In DNA, the CDR3 is TGTGCCAGTAAAAGTTTGGGCAATCAGCCCCAGCATTTT. Encoded protein: CASKSLGNQPQHF.

This chain connects TRBV9 to TRBJ2-3; 13 positions match TRBD2. This CDR3 contains 16 residues. V was pared by 3 bases and J by 2 bases, with 3 bases of the junction left unmatched. CDR1 and CDR2 (germline): SGDLS, YYNGEE. The CDR3 here is CASSAGLAGITDTQYF. CDR3 coding DNA: TGTGCCAGCAGCGCGGGACTAGCGGGGATCACAGATACGCAGTATTTT.

J is TRBJ2-7 and V is TRBV4-1; the D is unclear. The CDR3 covers 14 residues. The germline CDR1 and CDR2 sequences are MGHRA and YSYEKL. V was trimmed by 0 bases and J by 4 bases, leaving 10 bases between them. CDR3 in amino acids: CASSQESSYYEQYF. In DNA form, the CDR3 reads TGCGCCAGCAGCCAAGAATCCAGCTATTACGAGCAGTACTTC.

The chain carries TRBV7-3 and TRBJ2-7; D is possibly TRBD1 (6 bases). V dropped 5 bases and J dropped 1 base, with 9 bases sitting between them. The germline V gene has CDR1 SGHTA and CDR2 FQGTGA. This CDR3 comprises 13 residues. CDR3 in amino acids: CASSPGQSYEQYF. The CDR3, as DNA: TGTGCCAGCAGCCCGGGACAATCCTACGAGCAGTACTTC. Together with reference TRBV7-3 and TRBJ2-7, the CDR3 gives the full variable domain: GAGVSQTPSNKVTEKGKYVELRCDPISGHTALYWYRQSLGQGPEFLIYFQGTGAADDSGLPNDRFFAVRPEGSVSTLKIQRTERGDSAVYLCASSPGQSYEQYFGPGTRLTVT.

The J gene is TRBJ1-2, the V gene TRBV19; D is perhaps TRBD1 (5 bases). The CDR3 consists of 13 residues. Looked up from germline, CDR1 is LNHDA and CDR2 is SQIVND (reference sequence). Trimming removed 5 bases from V and 4 bases from J, with 11 bases in between. This CDR3 is CASSDSFVYGYTF. CDR3 DNA: TGTGCCAGTAGTGACAGCTTCGTCTATGGCTACACCTTC.

The chain is built from TRBV30 and TRBJ1-3, with D tentatively TRBD1 (5 bases). V was shortened by 0 bases and J by 4 bases, with 13 bases between the two germline ends. Germline CDR1 and CDR2: GTSNPN and SVGIG (reference sequence). The CDR3 spans 15 residues. CDR3 region: CAWSVPGSFGNTIYF. CDR3 DNA: TGTGCCTGGAGTGTACCAGGGTCCTTCGGAAACACCATATATTTT.

The V gene is TRBV12-5, the J gene TRBJ2-3, with D perhaps TRBD1 or TRBD2 (5 bases each). Per the germline V gene, CDR1 is LGHNT and CDR2 is FRNRAP. Trimming removed 9 bases at V and 4 bases at J, with 14 bases between. The CDR3 is made up of 13 amino acids. The CDR3 DNA is TGTGCTAGCGCGGATGGGGACGCAGATACGCAGTATTTT. Its protein is CASADGDADTQYF.

The V and J genes are TRBV29-1 and TRBJ2-7; a weak D match, TRBD1 (6 bases). The CDR3 spans 12 residues. The germline V gene encodes CDR1 SQVTM and CDR2 ANQGSEA. V was cut by 7 bases and J by 1 base, with 11 bases left in between. The chain's CDR3 is CSGETGSYEQYF. The CDR3 DNA reads as TGCAGCGGAGAGACAGGTTCCTACGAGCAGTACTTC.

V and J are TRBV11-1 and TRBJ2-1; TRBD1 matches at 10 bases. Germline loops: CDR1 SGHAT, CDR2 FQDESV (reference sequence). The CDR3 length is 17 residues. V shed 1 base, J shed 2 bases, and the junction held 5 bases outside the gene matches. The CDR3 sequence: CASSLGSGTGAYNEQFF. The CDR3 coding sequence is TGTGCCAGCAGCTTAGGATCCGGGACAGGGGCCTACAATGAGCAGTTCTTC.

The chain joins TRBV7-2 to TRBJ2-3; tentatively, D is TRBD2 (7 bases). From germline, CDR1 is SGHTA and CDR2 FQGNSA. The CDR3 runs 16 residues. V was trimmed by 3 bases and J by 0 bases, leaving 13 bases between them. CDR3 region: CASSFRSGTSTDTQYF. The CDR3 region has the DNA TGTGCCAGCAGCTTTAGGAGCGGGACAAGCACAGATACGCAGTATTTT.

This sequence joins TRBV14 and TRBJ2-3; TRBD1 or TRBD2 may be the D gene (6 bases each). The CDR3 spans 16 residues. Deletions cut 3 bases from V and 0 bases from J, with 13 bases between. The germline V gene encodes CDR1 SGHDN and CDR2 FVKESK. The DNA for the CDR3 is TGTGCCAGCAGCCAGTTCGGGGGCCTAAGCACAGATACGCAGTATTTT. Its translation: CASSQFGGLSTDTQYF.

This clone occurred a few times. This chain connects TRBV29-1 to TRBJ2-7; D perhaps matches TRBD1 (6 bases). V was cut by 7 bases and J by 7 bases, with 20 bases left in between. The CDR3 sequence is 13 residues long. Germline V CDR1 and CDR2: SQVTM, ANQGSEA. The CDR3 DNA follows: TGCAGCGGGACCTCCGGACAGACCGGGGAGCAGTACTTC. Encoded protein: CSGTSGQTGEQYF.

The genes are TRBV5-1 and TRBJ2-5; tentatively, D is TRBD1 or TRBD2 (5 bases each). Germline-derived CDR1 and CDR2 are SGHRS and YFSETQ. V dropped 2 bases and J dropped 5 bases, with 13 bases sitting between them. The CDR3 has 14 residues. The CDR3: CASSLYRDRETQYF. CDR3 coding DNA: TGCGCCAGCAGCTTATACCGGGACCGGGAGACCCAGTACTTC.